Presented here are 9 T cell receptor beta chains from one specimen sequenced in a study of breast tumors, draining lymph nodes, adjacent tissues. Using its own MiXCR run on the multiplex PCR reads, TCRdb lists one record per CDR3 protein. This sample carries under 250,000 distinct CDR3 sequences, approximately 30% of them seen once, and the ten largest clones take around 1.5%. Samples came from axillary lymph nodes draining the breast cancer. The sequenced sample consisted of axillary lymph node tissue. The source of these receptors is a female donor with breast cancer. Some clones in this sample may be carry-over from other donors' samples.

In its sample, this clonotype was seen many times. The V gene is TRBV7-9, the J gene TRBJ1-3; possible D gene TRBD1, 6 bases. Deletions cut 4 bases from V and 0 bases from J, with 16 bases between. CDR1 SEHNR and CDR2 FQNEAQ come from the germline V gene (reference sequence). CDR3 length equals 17 residues. CDR3 nucleotides: TGTGCCAGCAGCTCCTTGTCGGGGGGCCTCTCTGGAAACACCATATATTTT. Residues: CASSSLSGGLSGNTIYF.

This clonotype was found many times. V gene TRBV25-1 combines with J gene TRBJ2-1, with a possible D match to TRBD2 (6 bases). The length of the CDR3 is 18 residues. The V and J ends lost 6 bases and 7 bases respectively, with 28 bases between them. Germline lookup yields CDR1 MGHDK and CDR2 SYGVNS. The CDR3 DNA reads as TGTGCCAGCAGCCCGTTCCCGACTAGTCGATCCTCTTGGAATGAGCAGTTCTTC. This encodes CASSPFPTSRSSWNEQFF.

This clonotype has more than one count but fewer than ten. A much bigger clone sits one base away, suggesting this may be a read error. J is TRBJ2-1 and V is TRBV5-8; a possible D gene is TRBD2 (5 bases). The CDR3 covers 15 residues. V gave up 5 bases and J gave up 6 bases, with 18 bases separating them. The germline CDR1 and CDR2 sequences are SGHTS and YDEGEE. CDR3: CASRGSGGRCNEQFF. As DNA, the CDR3 is TGTGCCAGCAGAGGATCGGGCGGGCGTTGCAATGAGCAGTTCTTC. The full variable domain, rest sourced from reference TRBV5-8 and TRBJ2-1, is EAGVTQSPTHLIKTRGQQATLRCSPISGHTSVYWYQQALGLGLQFLLWYDEGEERNRGNFPPRFSGRQFPNYSSELNVNALELEDSALYLCASRGSGGRCNEQFFGPGTRLTVL.

A note on this clonotype: A much bigger clone sits one base away, suggesting this may be a read error. The chain recombines TRBV18 with TRBJ2-5; TRBD2 matches at 8 bases. The CDR3 sequence is 14 residues long. Germline-derived CDR1 and CDR2 are KGHSH and LQKENI. This CDR3 is CASSRSGGGEAQYF. CDR3 sequence (DNA): TGTGCCAGCTCACGATCGGGAGGGGGAGAGGCCCAGTACTTC.

In this sample, this clonotype turned up many times. This rearrangement joins TRBV29-1 to TRBJ2-7; 10 bases line up with TRBD1. Germline CDR1 and CDR2: SQVTM and ANQGSEA. The CDR3 runs to 14 residues. Trimming at V came to 5 bases and at J to 2 bases, leaving 6 bases not matched to a gene. The CDR3, as DNA: TGCAGCGTTTCCTCGGGACAGGGGACCTACGAGCAGTACTTC. Protein sequence: CSVSSGQGTYEQYF.

This chain uses TRBV5-1 with TRBJ2-7; tentative D call: TRBD1 (6 bases). The CDR3 runs to 14 residues. Germline lookup yields CDR1 SGHRS and CDR2 YFSETQ. V was clipped by 2 bases and J by 5 bases, with 14 bases between them. Here the CDR3 reads CASSLVGQFHEQYF. CDR3 coding DNA: TGCGCCAGCAGCTTAGTAGGACAGTTCCACGAGCAGTACTTC.

This clonotype has ten or more counts. V gene TRBV11-2 combines with J gene TRBJ2-3; perhaps D is TRBD1 or TRBD2 (5 bases each). CDR1 and CDR2 from the germline V gene are SGHAT and FQNNGV. The V end was cut by 0 bases, the J end by 2 bases, with 12 bases between. The CDR3 runs 16 residues. Written as DNA, the CDR3 is TGTGCCAGCAGCTTAGATGGGGGTGCTGACACAGATACGCAGTATTTT. This sequence encodes CASSLDGGADTDTQYF.

CDR3 DNA: TGCGCCAGCAGCCAGATACATTCCGGGACAAGGATGGAGGCCCAGTACTTC. Its protein product is CASSQIHSGTRMEAQYF. The chain combines TRBV4-1 with TRBJ2-5, with D maybe TRBD1 (6 bases). The V end lost 3 bases, the J end lost 9 bases, and 26 bases lay between the germline ends. This CDR3 contains 17 residues. The germline CDR1 and CDR2 sequences are MGHRA and YSYEKL.

This clonotype was seen repeatedly, ten times or more. V and J are TRBV7-2 and TRBJ1-2, with a possible D match to TRBD1 (5 bases). V was pared by 2 bases and J by 4 bases, with 8 bases between. This CDR3 has 13 amino acids. CDR1 is SGHTA and CDR2 is FQGNSA in the germline V gene. CDR3 in amino acids: CASSLRGTYGYTF. In nucleotides, the CDR3 is TGTGCCAGCAGCTTAAGGGGCACCTATGGCTACACCTTC. Full variable domain (rest looked up from reference TRBV7-2 and TRBJ1-2): GAGVSQSPSNKVTEKGKDVELRCDPISGHTALYWYRQSLGQGLEFLIYFQGNSAPDKSGLPSDRFSAERTGGSVSTLTIQRTQQEDSAVYLCASSLRGTYGYTFGSGTRLTVV.